Below are 18 T cell receptor beta chains sequenced from a single sample in a study of T cell responses to AZD1222 COVID-19 vaccine. Only in-frame clones appear in the TCRdb table, and some are missing; sequencing was by immunoSEQ multiplex PCR. This sample carries 150,000 to 250,000 clones, approximately 93% of them seen once, and the ten largest clones take 1%. This sample comprised peripheral blood, obtained 28 days after the second AZD1222 dose. These receptors all come from an adult who received the AZD1222 COVID-19 vaccine.

The CDR3 DNA follows: TGTGCCAGCAGTCTGGGACAGACCTATAATTCACCCCTCCACTTT. It specifies CASSLGQTYNSPLHF. The chain combines TRBV28 with TRBJ1-6; 7 nucleotides match TRBD1. The germline V gene encodes CDR1 MDHEN and CDR2 SYDVKM. The junction had 3 bases not matched to a gene; V was cut back by 5 bases and J by 2 bases. There are 15 residues in the CDR3.

V usage is TRBV5-1 and J usage is TRBJ1-5, with D unclear. V was trimmed by 1 base and J by 6 bases, leaving 11 bases between them. This CDR3 region has 14 residues. CDR1 and CDR2 from the germline V gene are SGHRS and YFSETQ. The CDR3: CASSLSGVGQPQHF. Written as DNA, the CDR3 is TGCGCCAGCAGCTTGTCCGGGGTCGGTCAGCCCCAGCATTTT.

The V gene is TRBV4-1, the J gene TRBJ1-4, with TRBD1 matching over 11 bases. After removal of 4 bases from V and 10 bases from J, the junction contained 8 bases not matched to a gene. The V gene's germline CDR1 is MGHRA and CDR2 YSYEKL. The CDR3 length is 15 residues. The CDR3 nucleotides read TGCGCCAGCAGCCCTCCGGGACAGGGGGGCAGAAAACTGTTTTTT. It encodes CASSPPGQGGRKLFF.

The chain has TRBV7-2 and TRBJ2-7, with D possibly called TRBD1 or TRBD2 (6 bases each). The CDR3 runs 14 residues. Between the trimmed V and J ends, which lost 5 bases and 5 bases, there was a span of 16 bases. Germline assignment: CDR1 SGHTA and CDR2 FQGNSA. CDR3 loop: CASSLDGGRNEQYF. The CDR3 coding sequence is TGTGCCAGCAGCCTGGACGGGGGCCGGAACGAGCAGTACTTC.

The chain has TRBV30 and TRBJ2-7; 11 positions match TRBD1. The CDR3 runs 14 residues. V was pared by 5 bases and J by 3 bases, with 6 bases of the junction left unmatched. Per the germline V gene, CDR1 is GTSNPN and CDR2 is SVGIG (reference sequence). CDR3 sequence: CAWGTGTGGYEQYF. CDR3 nucleotide sequence: TGTGCCTGGGGAACCGGGACAGGGGGCTACGAGCAGTACTTC.

The chain is built from TRBV7-9 and TRBJ2-3; TRBD2 matches at 7 bases. Losses at the gene ends were 2 bases for V and 1 base for J; bases not matched to a gene: 6. This CDR3 contains 16 residues. Germline CDR1 SEHNR, CDR2 FQNEAQ (reference sequence). The CDR3 region is CASSLLGGSGTDTQYF. The CDR3 DNA is TGTGCCAGCAGCTTACTGGGGGGGTCGGGCACAGATACGCAGTATTTT. The entire variable domain, with the rest obtained from reference TRBV7-9 and TRBJ2-3, is as follows: DTGVSQNPRHKITKRGQNVTFRCDPISEHNRLYWYRQTLGQGPEFLTYFQNEAQLEKSRLLSDRFSAERPKGSFSTLEIQRTEQGDSAMYLCASSLLGGSGTDTQYFGPGTRLTVL.

The chain recombines TRBV28 with TRBJ1-2, with D uncertain. Germline-derived CDR1 and CDR2 are MDHEN and SYDVKM. The germline V and J ends were trimmed by 5 bases and 2 bases, with 6 bases remaining between them. This CDR3 is 12 amino acids long. This CDR3 reads CASSRRNYGYTF. The CDR3 DNA reads TGTGCCAGCAGTCGACGGAACTATGGCTACACCTTC.

The gene calls are TRBV5-8 and TRBJ2-7; 10 bases line up with TRBD1. The ends lost 1 base at V and 7 bases at J; junction bases unmatched: 11. Germline V gene data show CDR1 as SGHTS and CDR2 as YDEGEE. This CDR3 spans 16 amino acids. CDR3 bases: TGTGCCAGCAGCTTGTGGGGGGACAGGGGCCTTGGGGAGCAGTACTTC. It is translated as CASSLWGDRGLGEQYF. The full variable domain, in which reference TRBV5-8 and TRBJ2-7 provide the parts outside the CDR3, is EAGVTQSPTHLIKTRGQQATLRCSPISGHTSVYWYQQALGLGLQFLLWYDEGEERNRGNFPPRFSGRQFPNYSSELNVNALELEDSALYLCASSLWGDRGLGEQYFGPGTRLTVT.

On this clone: A junction boundary mismatches the germline segment, possibly from a read error. This rearrangement joins TRBV3-1 (or the pseudogene TRBV3-2) to TRBJ2-1; the D is unclear. This CDR3 region has 11 residues. The germline V gene has CDR1 LGHDT and CDR2 YNNKEL (reference sequence). CDR3 sequence (DNA): TGTGCCAGCAGCCAAGGCACGACGTATCTCTTC. Protein: CASSQGTTYLF.

The rearrangement joins TRBV27 to TRBJ1-2, with no clear D. CDR1 is MNHEY and CDR2 is SMNVEV in the germline V gene (reference sequence). The CDR3 runs to 14 residues. Trimming took 6 bases from V and 1 from J, leaving 12 bases between them. The CDR3 loop reads CASRAGGINYGYTF. The DNA for the CDR3 is TGTGCCAGCAGGGCCGGCGGTATTAACTATGGCTACACCTTC.

The chain joins TRBV9 to TRBJ1-1; D call uncertain. The CDR3 runs 15 residues. V lost 0 bases and J lost 1, with 10 bases in between. CDR1 and CDR2 (germline): SGDLS, YYNGEE. In DNA form, the CDR3 reads TGTGCCAGCAGCGTAGGGGGTAGTCCGAACACTGAAGCTTTCTTT. This encodes CASSVGGSPNTEAFF.

The chain recombines TRBV5-1 with TRBJ2-1; no definite D call. The CDR3 totals 14 residues. V was trimmed by 0 bases and J by 8 bases, leaving 12 bases between them. Germline V gene lookup returns CDR1 SGHRS and CDR2 YFSETQ. The CDR3: CASSLGASGDEQFF. The CDR3 DNA is TGCGCCAGCAGCTTGGGGGCTAGTGGGGATGAGCAGTTCTTC.

V is TRBV10-3 and J is TRBJ1-3; 7 bases agree with TRBD1. This CDR3 region has 15 residues. CDR1 is ENHRY and CDR2 is SYGVKD in the germline V gene. J gave up 4 bases and V 0 bases, and 3 bases lay outside the gene matches. The CDR3 DNA is TGTGCCATCAGTGAGTCGAGGGGGCAAGGAAACACCATATATTTT. Translating gives CAISESRGQGNTIYF.

V and J are TRBV11-2 and TRBJ1-1; 8 bases are a match to TRBD1. Germline CDR1 is SGHAT and CDR2 is FQNNGV. The CDR3 totals 13 residues. V was pared by 7 bases and J by 1 base, with 2 bases of the junction left unmatched. The CDR3 spells CASTGTGNTEAFF. The CDR3 region has the DNA TGTGCCAGCACAGGGACAGGGAACACTGAAGCTTTCTTT.

The gene calls are TRBV11-2 and TRBJ1-5; no definite D call. The CDR3 totals 14 residues. Trimming removed 0 bases at V and 6 bases at J, with 9 bases between. Germline-derived CDR1 and CDR2 are SGHAT and FQNNGV. The CDR3 DNA reads TGTGCCAGCAGCTTAGAACCGGGGAGTCAGCCCCAGCATTTT. This encodes CASSLEPGSQPQHF.

The chain couples TRBV7-8 to TRBJ1-5, with D unclear. The CDR3 has 15 amino acids. Germline V gene lookup returns CDR1 SGHVS and CDR2 FQNEAQ. Trimming took off 1 base at V and 1 base at J, with 8 bases between the two ends. This CDR3 reads CASSLGRSSNQPQHF. CDR3 coding DNA: TGTGCCAGCAGCTTAGGGAGGTCAAGCAATCAGCCCCAGCATTTT.

V usage is TRBV6-5 and J usage is TRBJ2-5; 7 bases are a match to TRBD1. Germline V gene data show CDR1 as MNHEY and CDR2 as SVGAGI. Trimming removed 6 bases from V and 6 bases from J; junction bases left unmatched: 10. The length of the CDR3 is 14 residues. CDR3 residues: CASRKAGGSQTQYF. In nucleotides, the CDR3 is TGTGCCAGCAGGAAGGCAGGGGGATCCCAGACCCAGTACTTC.

This clone has just a few counts. The chain is built from TRBV4-1 and TRBJ2-7, with 10 bases fitting TRBD1. V was clipped by 0 bases and J by 1 base; unmatched bases: 9. CDR1 is MGHRA, CDR2 YSYEKL, per germline. The CDR3 contains 18 residues. In DNA, the CDR3 is TGCGCCAGCAGCCAAGACGCCCCCCGGACAGGGGGATCCTACGAGCAGTACTTC. This sequence encodes CASSQDAPRTGGSYEQYF.